These 4 T cell receptor beta chains were all obtained from the same sample, sequenced in a study of tumor-infiltrating lymphocytes in primary liver carcinoma (dated by TCRdb to 2015 to 2018). Blood RNA was extracted from unsorted whole blood with TRIzol reagent; germline DNA came from the DNeasy Blood & Tissue kit. Instrument on record: Illumina HiSeq 2500. Using a constant-region primer and ProtoScript II reverse transcriptase, TCRbeta-specific cDNA was reverse-transcribed from approximately 0.5 ug total RNA. TCRbeta libraries were built with three nested multiplex PCR rounds, a slightly modified ARM-PCR procedure. Each of the first two PCR rounds ran for roughly 9 cycles and used multiplex TRBV1-TRBV30 forward primers together with a Cbeta reverse primer. TCRdb reprocessing: public reads trimmed at Q25 with fastp, clones called with MiXCR, in-frame beta chains kept. Each CDR3 protein gets just one entry, which takes the most common genes and DNA from the rows behind it. The sample has over 250,000 distinct CDR3 sequences on record, 58% of them singletons. The top ten clonotypes cover more than 15% of the sample.

Sequenced: peripheral blood. The receptors stem from a woman under 40 with primary liver carcinoma and hepatitis B virus infection.

As concerns this clonotype: A junction boundary mismatches the germline segment, possibly from a read error. This chain links TRBV11-2 with TRBJ1-6, with a tentative D call TRBD1 (5 bases). The germline V gene has CDR1 SGHAT and CDR2 FQNNGV. CDR3 size: 15 residues. CDR3 loop: CASILESGPNSALHF. The CDR3 coding sequence is TGTGCCAGCATCTTAGAATCGGGACCGAATTCAGCCCTCCACTTT.

This clonotype was seen a few times. The gene calls are TRBV7-8 and TRBJ1-3; 11 bases line up with TRBD1. Unmatched junction bases numbered 4, after V lost 5 bases and J lost 4 bases. Germline CDR1 SGHVS, CDR2 FQNEAQ. CDR3 size: 15 residues. The DNA of the CDR3 is TGTGCCAGCAGCCCGGACAGGGGGCAAGGAAACACCATATATTTT. It translates to CASSPDRGQGNTIYF.

Of note for this clonotype: One junction end does not reproduce the germline sequence, and a read error may be involved. V is TRBV11-2 and J is TRBJ2-1; D might be TRBD1 (6 bases). Germline loops: CDR1 SGHAT, CDR2 FQNNGV. This CDR3 comprises 15 residues. The CDR3 reads CASSLGRSSGDEHFF. CDR3 nucleotide sequence: TGTGCCAGCAGCTTAGGGAGATCCTCAGGGGATGAGCATTTCTTC.

As for this clonotype: Lacking the conserved final phenylalanine or tryptophan, this CDR3 likely reflects a read error. The chain combines TRBV30 with TRBJ1-3; 7 bases map to TRBD1. The germline gives CDR1 GTSNPN, CDR2 SVGIG (reference sequence). CDR3 length: 14 residues. The DNA for the CDR3 is TGTGCTTGTCCGAGGGGGCTTGGCGGAAACACCATATATCTT. It yields the protein CACPRGLGGNTIYL.